Listed below are T cell receptor beta chains from one sample, sequenced in a study of CD8 T cells in Susac syndrome. Each CDR3 protein is one row after TCRdb ran MiXCR on the immunoSEQ multiplex PCR reads. There are about 130,000 distinct CDR3 sequences in the sample; approximately 95% occur only once, and roughly 0.2% lies in the top ten. The specimen sequenced was CD8+ T cells from PBMCs. The receptors were sampled from a human donor with Susac syndrome. The CDR3 runs from the conserved cysteine through the conserved F or W. The D gene is left open where the match is weak. Only some rows state a clone size, as once, few, many or a class for expanded clones.

d_call	v_call	clone_size	j_call	cdr3_nt	cdr3_aa
-	TRBV5-6	-	TRBJ1-5	TGTGCCAGCAGTACCGGGACGGGCAATCAGCCCCAGCATTTT	CASSTGTGNQPQHF
TRBD1	TRBV5-1	-	TRBJ1-1	TGCGCCAGCAGCACGAGGGTCCACAGGGGCCCCATGCTGAACACTGAAGCTTTCTTT	CASSTRVHRGPMLNTEAFF
TRBD1	TRBV4-2	-	TRBJ2-1	TGTGCCAGCAGCCAAGACAGACAGGGCTATGAGCAGTTCTTC	CASSQDRQGYEQFF
TRBD2	TRBV3-1	-	TRBJ2-7	TGTGCCAGCAGCCCTACGGACGGGACTAGCGAGCAGTACTTC	CASSPTDGTSEQYF
-	TRBV30	-	TRBJ2-5	TGTGCCTGGAGTGTATTGGGGTTCGAGACCCAGTACTTC	CAWSVLGFETQYF
-	TRBV7-7	-	TRBJ1-1	TGTGCTAGCAGCTTAGCCCTGAACACTGAAGCTTTCTTT	CASSLALNTEAFF
-	TRBV4-2	-	TRBJ1-5	TGTGCCAGCAGCCAAGAAAGCAATCAGCCCCAGCATTTT	CASSQESNQPQHF
TRBD2	TRBV7-8	-	TRBJ2-7	TGTGCCAGCAGCTTAGCAGGGCTAGCGGGAAGTATGTACGAGCAGTACTTC	CASSLAGLAGSMYEQYF
-	TRBV4-2	-	TRBJ1-2	TGTGCCAGCAGCCAAGAGGCGGGAGCCTCTGGCTATGGCTACACCTTC	CASSQEAGASGYGYTF
-	TRBV9	-	TRBJ2-3	TGTGCCAGCAGCGTAGCCGGGACCCACACAGATACGCAGTATTTT	CASSVAGTHTDTQYF
TRBD2	TRBV29-1	-	TRBJ2-2	TGCAGCGTTGATGACGGGGGGGGAACCGGGGAGCTGTTTTTT	CSVDDGGGTGELFF
-	TRBV20-1	-	TRBJ2-7	TGCAGTGCTAGAGGAGGCCCCTACGAGCAGTACTTC	CSARGGPYEQYF
-	TRBV4-1	-	TRBJ1-4	TGCGCCAGCAGCCAAGATGAAAAACTGTTTTTT	CASSQDEKLFF
TRBD1	TRBV29-1	-	TRBJ1-1	TGCAGCGTTGAACGGGACAGGCGATCGAACACTGAAGCTTTCTTT	CSVERDRRSNTEAFF
TRBD1	TRBV29-1	-	TRBJ2-1	TGCAGCGTGGGACAGGGTCCAAATGGCGATGAGCAGTTCTTC	CSVGQGPNGDEQFF
TRBD1	TRBV28	once	TRBJ1-1	TGTGCCAGCACCTTACGGACAGGGGGGGTAGGCACTGAAGCTTTCTTT	CASTLRTGGVGTEAFF
TRBD2	TRBV28	-	TRBJ2-2	TGTGCCAGCGAGAGGACTAGCGGGAGGCGGGGGGAGCTGTTTTTT	CASERTSGRRGELFF
-	TRBV7-3	-	TRBJ2-1	TGTGCCAGCAGCTTGGGGCGGGACCTAAACAATGAGCAGTTCTTC	CASSLGRDLNNEQFF
-	TRBV19	-	TRBJ2-3	TGTGCCAGTAAGCCCAGGGGCCCAGATACGCAGTATTTT	CASKPRGPDTQYF
-	TRBV6-5	-	TRBJ2-5	TGTGCCAGCAGTTACCTCGAGGCCAACCAAGAGACCCAGTACTTC	CASSYLEANQETQYF
-	TRBV9	-	TRBJ2-1	TGTGCCAGCAGCGTAGAGGACATGCAGTTCTTC	CASSVEDMQFF
-	TRBV5-4	-	TRBJ2-3	TGTGCCAGCAGCTTGGAGGATTCCTACACAGATACGCAGTATTTT	CASSLEDSYTDTQYF
-	TRBV9	-	TRBJ2-3	TGTGCCAGCAGGTCGTACGCGGGGTCCACAGATACGCAGTATTTT	CASRSYAGSTDTQYF
-	TRBV28	-	TRBJ1-2	TGTGCCAGCAGTTTAGCCCCTCGGGGGTTTCACACCTTC	CASSLAPRGFHTF
-	TRBV5-1	-	TRBJ2-1	TGCGCCAGCAGCTTAAAGGGCAATGAGCAGTTCTTC	CASSLKGNEQFF
-	TRBV20-1	once	TRBJ1-5	TGCAGTGCTAGAGAACAGTGGACCCAGCCCCAGCATTTT	CSAREQWTQPQHF
-	TRBV19	-	TRBJ2-3	TGTGCCAGTAGTATAGAGAGGACGGGCACGCAGTATTTT	CASSIERTGTQYF
-	TRBV11-2	-	TRBJ2-1	TGTGCCAGCAGCTTAGGTGGAGGGAACAATGAGCAGTTCTTC	CASSLGGGNNEQFF
-	TRBV11-2	-	TRBJ1-2	TGTGCCAGCAGCTCAGACGCGATGGACTATGGCTACACCTTC	CASSSDAMDYGYTF
TRBD1	TRBV9	-	TRBJ2-7	TGTGCCAGCAGCGTCTCCTCGAGGACAGGGGACTACGAGCAGTACTTC	CASSVSSRTGDYEQYF
-	TRBV12-3/TRBV12-4	-	TRBJ1-4	TGTGCCAGCAGTCCCGGGGGCGAGAGTTTCTTT	CASSPGGESFF
-	TRBV6-5	-	TRBJ1-5	TGTGCCAGCAGTTACAGCGGGGGGCCGGAGGGACCCCAGCATTTT	CASSYSGGPEGPQHF
-	TRBV4-1	-	TRBJ2-7	TGCGCCAGCATGGGGGGCTTCGACGAGCAGTACTTC	CASMGGFDEQYF
TRBD1	TRBV25-1	-	TRBJ1-1	TGTGCCAGCAGTGAATTGCTCGGGGACAGGGGCACTGAAGCTTTCTTT	CASSELLGDRGTEAFF
-	TRBV4-1	-	TRBJ1-5	TGCGCCAGCGGATACGGGCAGCCCCAGCATTTT	CASGYGQPQHF
-	TRBV15	-	TRBJ1-5	TGTGCCACCAGCAGAGTTAATCAGCCCCAGCATTTT	CATSRVNQPQHF
TRBD2	TRBV9	-	TRBJ2-1	TGTGCCAGCAGCGTAGCGGCGGGAGGGCCGGTAGAGCAGTTCTTC	CASSVAAGGPVEQFF
-	TRBV18	-	TRBJ2-7	TGTGCCAGCTCACCAGGAGGCGGGTACGAGCAGTACTTC	CASSPGGGYEQYF
TRBD2	TRBV15	-	TRBJ2-7	TGTGCCACCAGCAGTAGGACTAGCGCCATCGAGCAGTACTTC	CATSSRTSAIEQYF
-	TRBV6-5	-	TRBJ2-1	TGTGCCAGCAGTTACTCGACTACCATCTACAATGAGCAGTTCTTC	CASSYSTTIYNEQFF
TRBD1	TRBV7-9	-	TRBJ1-2	TGTGCCAGCGTCGAGGGACAGGGGAATGGCTACACCTTC	CASVEGQGNGYTF
TRBD2	TRBV20-1	-	TRBJ2-2	TGCAGTGCTAGAGATCTGCGGGAGGGAGACACCGGGGAGCTGTTTTTT	CSARDLREGDTGELFF
-	TRBV24-1	-	TRBJ2-1	TGTGCCACCAGTGATTCATACGGACAGACTTACAATGAGCAGTTCTTC	CATSDSYGQTYNEQFF
-	TRBV5-1	-	TRBJ2-2	TGCGCCAGCAGCTTGGGGACAGTTGAGCTGTTTTTT	CASSLGTVELFF
-	TRBV7-9	-	TRBJ1-2	TGTGCCAGCAGCTCGCTGACGGACAGCTATGGCTACACCTTC	CASSSLTDSYGYTF
-	TRBV12-3/TRBV12-4	-	TRBJ2-3	TGTGCCAGCAGCCCCGGGGGTGCAGATACGCAGTATTTT	CASSPGGADTQYF
-	TRBV27	-	TRBJ2-7	TGTGCCAGCAGTTGGACAGGAGGGGACGAGCAGTACTTC	CASSWTGGDEQYF
TRBD2	TRBV3-1	-	TRBJ2-1	TGTGCCAGCAGCCGCCACCAGGCTAGCGGGATCCAGGATGAGCAGTTCTTC	CASSRHQASGIQDEQFF
-	TRBV20-1	once	TRBJ1-1	TGCAGTGTCGAGCATCGGACAGATAGTTCCGAAGCTTTCTTT	CSVEHRTDSSEAFF
-	TRBV5-6	-	TRBJ2-7	TGTGCCAGCACCCACAGCCCCGGTCCGGAGCAGTACTTC	CASTHSPGPEQYF